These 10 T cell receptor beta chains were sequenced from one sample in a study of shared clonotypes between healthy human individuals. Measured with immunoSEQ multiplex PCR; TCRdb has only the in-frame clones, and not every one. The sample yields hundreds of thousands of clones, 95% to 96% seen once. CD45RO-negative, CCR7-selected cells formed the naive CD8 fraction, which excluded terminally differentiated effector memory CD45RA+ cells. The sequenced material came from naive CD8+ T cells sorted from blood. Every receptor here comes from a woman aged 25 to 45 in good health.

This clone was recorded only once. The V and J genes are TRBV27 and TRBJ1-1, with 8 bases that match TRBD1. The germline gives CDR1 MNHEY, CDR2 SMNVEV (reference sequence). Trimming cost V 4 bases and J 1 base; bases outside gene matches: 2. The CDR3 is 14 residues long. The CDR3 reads CASSWTGSNTEAFF. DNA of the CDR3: TGTGCCAGCAGTTGGACAGGGTCGAACACTGAAGCTTTCTTT.

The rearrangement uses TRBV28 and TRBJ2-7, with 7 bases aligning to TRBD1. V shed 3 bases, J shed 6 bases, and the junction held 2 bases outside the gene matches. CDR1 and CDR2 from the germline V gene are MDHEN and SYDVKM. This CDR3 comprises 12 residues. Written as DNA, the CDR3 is TGTGCCAGCAGTTTGCAGGGGGTCGAGCAGTACTTC. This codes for CASSLQGVEQYF.

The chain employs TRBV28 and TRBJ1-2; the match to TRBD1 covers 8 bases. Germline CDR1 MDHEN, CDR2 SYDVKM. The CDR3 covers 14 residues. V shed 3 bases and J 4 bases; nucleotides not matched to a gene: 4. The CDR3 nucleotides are TGTGCCAGCAGTTTTGGGACAGGCGCCTATGGCTACACCTTC. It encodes CASSFGTGAYGYTF.

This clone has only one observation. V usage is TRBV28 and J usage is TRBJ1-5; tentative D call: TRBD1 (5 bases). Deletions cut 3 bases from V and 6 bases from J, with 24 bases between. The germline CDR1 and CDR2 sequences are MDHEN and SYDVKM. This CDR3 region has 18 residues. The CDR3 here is CASSFSGDRGVLFQPQHF. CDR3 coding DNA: TGTGCCAGCAGTTTTTCTGGTGATAGAGGGGTGTTATTTCAGCCCCAGCATTTT.

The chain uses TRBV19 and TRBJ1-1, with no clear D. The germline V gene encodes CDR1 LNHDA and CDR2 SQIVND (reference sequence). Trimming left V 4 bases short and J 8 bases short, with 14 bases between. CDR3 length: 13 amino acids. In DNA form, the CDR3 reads TGTGCCAGTAGTAGTACAGCCATCGTGGAAGCTTTCTTT. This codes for CASSSTAIVEAFF.

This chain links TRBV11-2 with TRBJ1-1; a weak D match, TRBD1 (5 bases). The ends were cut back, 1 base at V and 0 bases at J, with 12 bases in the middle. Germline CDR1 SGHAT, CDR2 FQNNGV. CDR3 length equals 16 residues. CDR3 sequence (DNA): TGTGCCAGCAGCTTAGGCCAGGGACTTTTGAACACTGAAGCTTTCTTT. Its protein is CASSLGQGLLNTEAFF.

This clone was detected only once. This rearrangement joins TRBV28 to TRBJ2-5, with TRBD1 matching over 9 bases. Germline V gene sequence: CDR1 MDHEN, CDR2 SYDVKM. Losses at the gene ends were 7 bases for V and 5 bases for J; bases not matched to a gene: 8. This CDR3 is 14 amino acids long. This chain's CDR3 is CASTPGTGPETQYF. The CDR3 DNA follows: TGTGCCAGCACCCCGGGGACAGGGCCGGAGACCCAGTACTTC.

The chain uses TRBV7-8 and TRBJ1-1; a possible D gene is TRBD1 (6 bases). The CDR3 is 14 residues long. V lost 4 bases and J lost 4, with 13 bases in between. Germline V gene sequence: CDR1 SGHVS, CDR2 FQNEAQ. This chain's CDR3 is CASSYRVDGTEAFF. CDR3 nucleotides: TGTGCCAGCAGCTACAGGGTGGATGGCACTGAAGCTTTCTTT.

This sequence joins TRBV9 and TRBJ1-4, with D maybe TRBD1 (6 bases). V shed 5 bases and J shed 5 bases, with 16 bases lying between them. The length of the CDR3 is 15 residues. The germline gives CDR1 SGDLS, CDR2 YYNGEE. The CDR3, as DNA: TGTGCCAGCAGTTCCACCGGGACACTCAATGAAAAACTGTTTTTT. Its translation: CASSSTGTLNEKLFF.

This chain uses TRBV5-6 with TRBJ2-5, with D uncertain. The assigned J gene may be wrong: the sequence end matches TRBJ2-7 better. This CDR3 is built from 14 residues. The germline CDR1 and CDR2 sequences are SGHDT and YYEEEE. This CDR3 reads CASSLVLATYEQYF. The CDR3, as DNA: TGTGCCAGCAGCTTGGTTCTTGCTACCTACGAGCAGTACTTC.